Below, 2 T cell receptor beta chains from the same sample are listed, as sequenced in a study of Ad26.COV2.S vaccination and SARS-CoV-2 variants. Treatment meaning: some 19 received Ad26.COV2.S at low or high dose, single or two shots; about 5 received placebo; per-sample allocation not given. After the first vaccine or placebo injection, samples were drawn on day 63. The assay was immunoSEQ multiplex PCR, and TCRdb's table has in-frame clones only and misses some. The top ten hold 12% of the sample, which has 400,000 to 450,000 clones, around nine tenths seen once. This specimen was peripheral blood, taken in a trial of Ad26.COV2.S vaccine versus placebo. The receptors come from a person between 18 and 65 years old who received the Ad26.COV2.S COVID-19 vaccine or a placebo.

This clone has only one observation. The V call is TRBV6-5, the J call TRBJ2-1, with a tentative D call TRBD1 (5 bases). Trimming removed 2 bases at V and 7 bases at J, with 9 bases between. Germline CDR1 is MNHEY and CDR2 is SVGAGI. The CDR3 loop spans 13 amino acids. CDR3 DNA sequence: TGTGCCAGCAGTTACGATGGGGCAAATGAGCAGTTCTTC. Translation gives CASSYDGANEQFF.

The chain carries TRBV12-3 or TRBV12-4 and TRBJ1-1, with TRBD1 as a possible D gene (5 bases). CDR3 length: 13 residues. The germline V and J ends were trimmed by 6 bases and 4 bases, with 12 bases remaining between them. The CDR3: CASSQTEATEAFF. Written as DNA, the CDR3 is TGTGCCAGCAGCCAGACAGAGGCCACTGAAGCTTTCTTT.